The sequence of this TCR beta chain was determined in a study of immune characterization of retroperitoneal liposarcoma. Germline CDR1 and CDR2: SGHVS and FNYEAQ. The CDR3 extends over 15 amino acids. The junction had 8 bases not matched to a gene; V was cut back by 4 bases and J by 10 bases. This clonotype is labeled medium-sized. Using its own MiXCR run on the PCR reads, TCRdb lists one record per CDR3 protein. The sample includes 3,000 or so distinct CDR3 sequences, more than 35% of them seen just once. The sequence came from a male donor with retroperitoneal liposarcoma. Sequences were obtained from tumor tissue. J is TRBJ1-6 and V is TRBV7-6; TRBD1 agrees at 9 bases. CDR3 nucleotides: TGTGCCAGCAGCTCTTCAACAGGGGGCGGCTCACCCCTCCACTTT. It is translated as CASSSSTGGGSPLHF.